This T cell receptor (beta chain) was recorded in a study of blood T cell repertoires in COVID-19. Overall study context: From T cells, B-cell-depleted T cells, or PBMCs came the material, which was cDNA or gDNA.

The V end was cut by 8 bases, the J end by 8 bases, with 21 bases between. This CDR3 has 15 amino acids. CDR1 is SNHLY, CDR2 FYNNEI, per germline. Original analysis: Reference gene primer amplification gave nucleated cell count estimates. TCRdb keeps only in-frame clones here, not all; method: immunoSEQ multiplex PCR. D and trimming were read from the DNA, whereas the V and J calls and clone size are those reported in that table. The data contain around 31,000 clones, 85% to 90% of them singletons. This sequence was found in a man older than 75 with acute or convalescent COVID-19. This rearrangement joins TRBV2 to TRBJ1-4; D is perhaps TRBD1 (5 bases). The sample comprised peripheral blood. Written as DNA, the CDR3 is TGTGCCAGCTACGGAGGGCGGGACCCTGGAGAAAAACTGTTTTTT. It specifies CASYGGRDPGEKLFF. The full variable domain, rest sourced from reference TRBV2 and TRBJ1-4, is EPEVTQTPSHQVTQMGQEVILRCVPISNHLYFYWYRQILGQKVEFLVSFYNNEISEKSEIFDDQFSVERPDGSNFTLKIRSTKLEDSAMYFCASYGGRDPGEKLFFGSGTQLSVL.